This paragraph reports one TCR beta chain. Germline V gene lookup returns CDR1 SQVTM and CDR2 ANQGSEA. The CDR3 covers 13 residues. The V gene lost 5 bases and the J gene lost 6 bases, with 16 bases spanning the gap. Assay: immunoSEQ multiplex PCR; the TCRdb copy retains only in-frame clones and omits some. In the table there are 70,000 to 75,000 clones, 85% to 90% of which are singletons. This sample was included in a study of control samples from healthy donors and cancer patients. What was sequenced was PBMCs. This sequence joins TRBV29-1 and TRBJ1-2; no definite D call. This sequence was found in a man aged 60 to 69 with lung cancer. The CDR3 protein is CSVLIIQEDGYTF. The CDR3 nucleotides are TGCAGCGTTCTAATAATTCAGGAGGATGGCTACACCTTC.